The rows below give T cell receptor beta chains drawn from one sample of a study of a mutant IDH1 vaccine in newly diagnosed glioma. The assay was immunoSEQ multiplex PCR, and TCRdb's table has in-frame clones only and misses some. This sample has tens of thousands of clones; about 81% occur once, and the top ten carry around 8.4%. For these receptors, no antigen is known. This sample comprised PBMCs, obtained from a glioma patient whose treatment included an IDH1 peptide vaccine. These receptors were taken from a woman between 35 and 50 years old with glioma. Some clones in this sample may be carry-over from other donors' samples. CDR3s include the opening cysteine and the closing phenylalanine or tryptophan. The order of the fields is V gene, D gene, clone size, J gene, CDR3 protein, CDR3 DNA. A D gene is named only where the DNA matches it firmly. A clone size is listed for some rows: how often the clone was seen (once, few, many), or a class if it is expanded.

>TRBV7-8|-|once|TRBJ1-6
CASSLGRTYNSPLHF
TGTGCCAGCAGCCTGGGACGGACCTATAATTCACCCCTCCACTTT
>TRBV6-5|TRBD1|-|TRBJ2-2
CASSLQGAVAGELFF
TGTGCCAGCAGTCTCCAGGGGGCTGTTGCCGGGGAGCTGTTTTTT
>TRBV9|-|few|TRBJ2-2
CASSVAETGELFF
TGTGCCAGCAGCGTGGCGGAGACCGGGGAGCTGTTTTTT
>TRBV10-3|-|-|TRBJ1-1
CAISPGISTEAFF
TGTGCCATCAGTCCCGGGATCAGCACTGAAGCTTTCTTT
>TRBV30|-|few|TRBJ1-2
CAFDGVRAIGYTF
TGTGCCTTCGATGGGGTCAGGGCCATCGGCTACACCTTC
>TRBV13|TRBD1|-|TRBJ1-2
CASSAGQGARGGYTF
TGTGCCAGCAGCGCTGGACAGGGGGCAAGGGGTGGCTACACCTTC
>TRBV9|-|-|TRBJ2-7
CASSVDGDSSYEQYF
TGTGCCAGCAGCGTAGATGGCGACAGCTCCTACGAGCAGTACTTC
>TRBV2|-|-|TRBJ1-6
CASSGQGNSPLHF
TGTGCCAGCAGTGGCCAGGGGAATTCACCCCTCCACTTT
>TRBV16|TRBD1|-|TRBJ2-7
CASSRSGTGVYEQYF
TGTGCCAGCAGCCGGAGCGGGACAGGGGTATACGAGCAGTACTTC
>TRBV6-1|TRBD1|-|TRBJ1-6
CASSGPTGFNSPLHF
TGTGCCAGCAGTGGGCCGACAGGGTTTAATTCACCCCTCCACTTT
>TRBV7-6|TRBD2|-|TRBJ2-1
CASSILAGDTYNEQFF
TGTGCCAGCAGCATACTAGCGGGGGACACCTACAATGAGCAGTTCTTC
>TRBV7-2|-|-|TRBJ2-7
CASSPTGVIDEQYF
TGTGCCAGCAGCCCTACGGGTGTTATCGACGAGCAGTACTTC
>TRBV19|-|-|TRBJ2-5
CASNGGGGTRETQYF
TGTGCCTCCAACGGAGGGGGAGGCACAAGGGAGACCCAGTACTTC
>TRBV2|TRBD1|-|TRBJ1-2
CASSEYGDSGYTF
TGTGCCAGCAGTGAGTATGGGGACAGCGGCTACACCTTC
>TRBV27|-|-|TRBJ2-7
CASSPRAGYEQYF
TGTGCCAGCAGTCCCAGGGCGGGCTACGAGCAGTACTTC
>TRBV30|-|once|TRBJ1-4
CAWSATRTSLGEKLFF
TGTGCCTGGAGTGCGACCCGGACATCGCTGGGTGAAAAACTGTTTTTT
>TRBV6-1|-|once|TRBJ2-7
CASSDVASSYEQYF
TGTGCCAGCAGTGATGTAGCGAGCTCCTACGAGCAGTACTTC
>TRBV29-1|-|-|TRBJ1-2
CSVYRQFNYGYTF
TGCAGCGTTTACAGGCAATTCAACTATGGCTACACCTTC
>TRBV29-1|-|-|TRBJ2-1
CSVFGGAYNEQFF
TGCAGCGTTTTCGGCGGGGCCTACAATGAGCAGTTCTTC
>TRBV6-5|-|-|TRBJ1-2
CASSYSPTHGYTF
TGTGCCAGCAGTTACAGCCCAACGCATGGCTACACCTTC
>TRBV11-2|-|-|TRBJ2-5
CASSSWETQYF
TGTGCCAGCAGCTCGTGGGAGACCCAGTACTTC
>TRBV4-1|-|-|TRBJ1-1
CASSQVGGTEAFF
TGCGCCAGCAGCCAAGTGGGCGGCACTGAAGCTTTCTTT
>TRBV2|-|few|TRBJ1-6
CASSELGVQSPLHF
TGTGCCAGCAGTGAATTAGGGGTTCAGTCACCCCTCCACTTT
>TRBV2|-|-|TRBJ2-7
CASKGAILYEQYF
TGTGCCAGCAAGGGAGCTATCCTATACGAGCAGTACTTC
>TRBV6-1|-|-|TRBJ1-5
CASRQGGGQPQHF
TGTGCCAGCAGGCAGGGCGGGGGTCAGCCCCAGCATTTT
>TRBV9|-|-|TRBJ2-7
CASSVVPGTYEQYF
TGTGCCAGCAGCGTAGTTCCAGGGACCTACGAGCAGTACTTC
>TRBV9|TRBD1|-|TRBJ1-6
CASSWQGGNSPLHF
TGTGCCAGCAGTTGGCAGGGGGGTAATTCACCCCTCCACTTT
>TRBV19|TRBD1|-|TRBJ1-1
CASSDRGRLNTEAFF
TGTGCCAGTAGCGACAGGGGACGCCTGAACACTGAAGCTTTCTTT
>TRBV4-3|TRBD1|-|TRBJ1-1
CASSQDGTENTEAFF
TGCGCCAGCAGCCAAGATGGGACAGAGAACACTGAAGCTTTCTTT
>TRBV7-2|-|few|TRBJ2-7
CASSPDYEQYF
TGTGCCAGCAGCCCCGACTACGAGCAGTACTTC
>TRBV5-1|TRBD1|-|TRBJ2-3
CASRLDRGTDTQYF
TGCGCCAGCAGACTGGACAGGGGCACAGATACGCAGTATTTT
>TRBV9|-|-|TRBJ2-1
CASSVGEVNRGNEQFF
TGTGCCAGCAGCGTAGGAGAGGTAAATCGCGGCAATGAGCAGTTCTTC
>TRBV5-4|-|-|TRBJ1-6
CASSLREGLSSYNSPLHF
TGTGCCAGCAGCCTTCGGGAGGGGCTGAGCTCCTATAATTCACCCCTCCACTTT
>TRBV5-4|TRBD1|-|TRBJ2-7
CASSFNRDSYEQYF
TGTGCCAGCAGCTTTAACCGGGACAGCTACGAGCAGTACTTC
>TRBV7-9|TRBD1|-|TRBJ2-4
CASSSPGTAQNIQYF
TGTGCCAGCAGCTCCCCTGGGACAGCCCAAAACATTCAGTACTTC
>TRBV7-9|TRBD1|-|TRBJ1-3
CASSPRQGNPGGTIYF
TGTGCCAGCAGCCCCCGACAGGGTAACCCAGGAGGCACCATATATTTT
>TRBV7-2|-|-|TRBJ1-5
CASSSPRGGYSNQPQHF
TGTGCCAGCAGCTCACCCAGGGGCGGATATAGCAATCAGCCCCAGCATTTT
>TRBV7-2|-|-|TRBJ2-7
CASSLTGSFYEQYF
TGTGCCAGCAGCCTCACAGGGTCCTTCTACGAGCAGTACTTC
>TRBV19|-|-|TRBJ1-5
CASRLNRARSQPQHF
TGTGCCAGTAGACTAAACAGGGCTCGCAGTCAGCCCCAGCATTTT
>TRBV5-4|-|-|TRBJ2-7
CASSLAPGPYEQYF
TGTGCCAGCAGCTTGGCCCCCGGACCCTACGAGCAGTACTTC
>TRBV4-3|-|-|TRBJ1-2
CASSQFPRGPINYGYTF
TGCGCCAGCAGCCAATTCCCTAGGGGCCCAATAAACTATGGCTACACCTTC
>TRBV5-1|-|-|TRBJ1-2
CASSPSPDTHYGYTF
TGCGCCAGCAGTCCTAGTCCGGACACCCACTATGGCTACACCTTC
>TRBV2|TRBD1|-|TRBJ1-1
CASTGQGAVDTEAFF
TGTGCCAGCACCGGACAGGGGGCTGTGGACACTGAAGCTTTCTTT
>TRBV6-6|-|-|TRBJ1-1
CASSPGQLNTEAFF
TGTGCCAGCAGTCCCGGGCAGCTGAACACTGAAGCTTTCTTT
>TRBV4-1|-|-|TRBJ1-2
CASSQGPLYGYTF
TGCGCCAGCAGCCAAGGTCCCCTCTATGGCTACACCTTC
>TRBV5-1|-|once|TRBJ1-2
CASSLGDLNGYTF
TGCGCCAGCAGCCTCGGGGACCTCAATGGCTACACCTTC
>TRBV7-9|-|-|TRBJ2-5
CASSLPLAAETQYF
TGTGCCAGCAGCTTACCCTTGGCAGCGGAGACCCAGTACTTC
>TRBV9|-|-|TRBJ2-3
CASSVEGAGQGWITDTQYF
TGTGCCAGCAGCGTAGAGGGGGCGGGGCAGGGATGGATAACAGATACGCAGTATTTT
>TRBV7-9|-|-|TRBJ1-2
CASTFWGADYGYTF
TGTGCCAGCACCTTCTGGGGGGCGGACTATGGCTACACCTTC
>TRBV2|TRBD2|-|TRBJ2-7
CASSRTSGGTYEQYF
TGTGCCAGCAGTCGGACTAGCGGGGGGACCTACGAGCAGTACTTC
>TRBV6-5|-|-|TRBJ1-1
CASISFSGTEAFF
TGTGCCAGTATCTCTTTTTCGGGCACTGAAGCTTTCTTT
>TRBV5-1|-|-|TRBJ2-1
CASSHQSATVYNEQFF
TGCGCCAGCAGCCATCAATCGGCCACGGTCTACAATGAGCAGTTCTTC
>TRBV10-1|-|-|TRBJ2-6
CASSESGSISGANVLTF
TGCGCCAGCAGTGAGTCAGGCAGCATCTCTGGGGCCAACGTCCTGACTTTC
>TRBV15|TRBD2|-|TRBJ2-3
CATSRDSSGGNTQYF
TGTGCCACCAGCAGAGACTCTAGCGGGGGGAACACGCAGTATTTT
>TRBV2|-|-|TRBJ1-5
CASSLGKLKEPQHF
TGTGCCAGCTCCCTGGGCAAGTTAAAGGAGCCCCAGCATTTT